This T cell receptor (beta chain) appears in the sequencing data of a study of blood T cell repertoires in COVID-19 (dated by TCRdb to about 2020). Regarding the research as a whole: The collaborator samples originated in the United States, Italy and Spain and spanned the acute and convalescent phases of COVID-19. The repertoires were made available in a free public database intended to serve as a resource for research on the immune response to SARS-CoV-2. Subjects who had been exposed to COVID-19, were actively infected with it, or had recovered from it provided the deeply sampled blood TCRbeta repertoires that made up the dataset. Samples were obtained from the ongoing ImmuneRACE study (first 160 participants) and from 1,254 subjects provided by 6 global collaborators. Where available, HLA class I and class II types were taken from metadata supplied by the sample provider and were not determined by assay-based typing. The sample metadata nearly always contained a de-identified subject ID, COVID-19 status, age in years and sex. The material from the prospective study consisted of cDNA or gDNA derived from T cells, B-cell-depleted T cells, or PBMCs. Study-wide conclusions, independent of this receptor: The quantity of clinical and demographic metadata differed by source and by participant and was supplied without curation.

Participants in the prospective study were enrolled through a virtual design, were aged roughly 18 to 100 years, and lived in 20 to 30 United States geographic areas. In the prospective study, participants were assigned to cohorts based on the clinical history participants reported in a screening survey and a study questionnaire. ImmuneRACE Cohort 3 recovered participants were defined by two consecutive negative NP/OP PCR tests, healthcare professional clearance, or symptom resolution. Each participant in the prospective study had whole blood, serum and a nasopharyngeal or oropharyngeal swab collected by mobile phlebotomists. Participants in the prospective study had the option to provide additional blood draws and questionnaires over a 2-month period. Prospective study blood samples were shipped either frozen or at room temperature before DNA extraction. As regards this clone: The clone's antigen remains unknown. Base qualities are missing; no much larger clone stands one base away.

TCRbeta CDR3 regions were amplified from genomic DNA by means of the immunoSEQ Assay, a bias-controlled multiplex PCR. As for the authors' bioinformatics: Nucleated cell counts per sample were estimated from amplification of reference gene primers within the assay. Sequence reads were collapsed and filtered to measure the absolute abundance of every unique TCRbeta CDR3 rearrangement. Productive Simpson clonality was computed per sample as the square root of Simpson's diversity index over productive rearrangements. TCRdb took this table from immuneACCESS and kept in-frame rearrangements with V and J called. Such tables lack part of the clones; where checked against another copy, unresolved V genes explain under half of the gap, and the rest is unexplained. V and J calls and clone size are as listed in that table; D and trimming were resolved from the DNA. For this sample there are 180,000 or so clones; 84% appear just once. 12% to 15% of the sample is held by the ten biggest clonotypes.

Per the germline V gene, SGHRS is the CDR1 and YFSETQ is the CDR2. The V end loses 4 bases and the J end loses 1 base, and a stretch of 14 bases separates them. Inclusive of the bounding cysteine and phenylalanine, the CDR3 is 15 residues long. Here the CDR3 DNA is all that survives: 45 bases in frame from base 1. Here the chain combines TRBV5-1 and TRBJ1-2; no D segment can be confidently identified. The source material was PBMCs or T cells enriched from blood (not recorded which). This receptor was taken from a man in his fifties or sixties who had recovered from COVID-19. The CDR3 amino acid sequence is: CASSATSSNNYGYTF. The nucleotide sequence reads TGCGCCAGCAGCGCTACTTCTTCGAATAACTATGGCTACACCTTC. The variable domain in full, with residues beyond the CDR3 obtained from the reference TRBV5-1 and TRBJ1-2 genes, is KAGVTQTPRYLIKTRGQQVTLSCSPISGHRSVSWYQQTPGQGLQFLFEYFSETQRNKGNFPGRFSGRQFSNSRSEMNVSTLELGDSALYLCASSATSSNNYGYTFGSGTRLTVV.